This T cell receptor beta chain was captured by sequencing in a study of regulatory T cells in long-lasting Graves disease. Background on the study: Treatment with antithyroid drugs for over 5 years, together with positive TSH receptor antibodies, meant persistent Graves' disease.

Study observations and caveats: A greater number of public clonotypes (roughly 2,700) was shared by persistent patients than by new patients (about 880). Among samples with persistent disease, TRBV28, TRBJ1-2 and TRBJ2-5 were favored.

Time point specified: persistent/refractory GD, antithyroid drugs over 5 years with positive TRAb. Generation of the TCR library employed RNA extracted from PBMCs. EDTA tubes were used for drawing 8 to 9 milliliters of peripheral blood. Arm-PCR with iRepertoire HTBI primers amplified the CDR3 regions for these TCR beta libraries. Each CDR3 protein is one row after TCRdb ran MiXCR on the multiplex PCR reads. The sample yields more than 650,000 distinct CDR3 sequences, 30% seen once. The CDR3 sequence is 15 residues long. V gave up 0 bases and J gave up 3 bases; unmatched junction bases: 3. Comments on this clonotype: Its target is unknown.

The material sequenced was peripheral blood mononuclear cells (PBMCs), taken when the disease was refractory, from a patient treated with antithyroid drugs. The clonotype comes from a female donor with Graves disease. The chain combines TRBV12-3 or TRBV12-4 with TRBJ2-7; TRBD1 matches 9 bases. CDR3: CASSLARDRVYEQYF. The CDR3 coding sequence is TGTGCCAGCAGTTTAGCGCGGGACAGGGTCTACGAGCAGTACTTC.